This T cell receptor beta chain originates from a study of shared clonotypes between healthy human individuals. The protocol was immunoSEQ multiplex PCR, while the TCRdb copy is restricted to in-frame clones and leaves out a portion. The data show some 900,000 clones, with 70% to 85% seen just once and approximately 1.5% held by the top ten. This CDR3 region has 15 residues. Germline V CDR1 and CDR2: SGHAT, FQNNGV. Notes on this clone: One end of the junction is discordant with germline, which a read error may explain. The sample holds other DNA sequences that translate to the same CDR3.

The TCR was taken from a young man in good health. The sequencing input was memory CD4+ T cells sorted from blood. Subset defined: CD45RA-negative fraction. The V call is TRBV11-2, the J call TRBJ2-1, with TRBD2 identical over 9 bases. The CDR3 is CASSLGLAAYNEQFF. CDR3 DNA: TGTGCCAGCAGCTTGGGACTAGCAGCCTACAACGAGCAGTTCTTC.